The clone carrying this TCR beta chain was seen a few times. Sequenced by immunoSEQ multiplex PCR; TCRdb stores in-frame clones only, minus some. The data show over 200,000 clones, approximately 90% seen once. Participant ages covered roughly 18 to 89 years across 20 to 25 US areas. Participant reports of clinical history set cohort assignment. This entry belongs to a study of blood T cell repertoires in COVID-19. Background on the study: T cells, B-cell-depleted T cells, or PBMCs supplied cDNA or gDNA.

Germline CDR1 and CDR2: SNHLY and FYNNEI. J gave up 2 bases and V 8 bases, and 5 bases lay outside the gene matches. This CDR3 comprises 13 residues. Sequences were obtained from PBMCs or T cells enriched from blood (not recorded which). This receptor was obtained from a man younger than 35 with acute COVID-19. The rearrangement links TRBV2 to TRBJ2-7, with 8 bases matching TRBD2. The CDR3 nucleotides read TGTGCCAGCCGCTGGACTAGCCCCTACGAGCAGTACTTC. Its protein product is CASRWTSPYEQYF. The whole variable domain, remainder taken from reference TRBV2 and TRBJ2-7, is EPEVTQTPSHQVTQMGQEVILRCVPISNHLYFYWYRQILGQKVEFLVSFYNNEISEKSEIFDDQFSVERPDGSNFTLKIRSTKLEDSAMYFCASRWTSPYEQYFGPGTRLTVT.